These 28 T cell receptor beta chains originate from one sample sequenced in a study of cytomegalovirus exposure and HLA in healthy donors. The PCR ran on 60 Vbeta and 13 Jbeta primers. Assay used: immunoSEQ multiplex PCR; TCRdb lists only in-frame clones, some missing. This table holds 95,000 to 150,000 clones, about three quarters found once. What was sequenced was PBMCs. The receptors were gathered from a man between 45 and 60 years old in good health and CMV-seronegative.

This rearrangement joins TRBV6-5 to TRBJ2-5; no firm D call. Germline V lookup: CDR1 MNHEY, CDR2 SVGAGI. The CDR3 has 13 amino acids. V was cut by 5 bases and J by 2 bases, with 9 bases left in between. CDR3 loop: CASSPTVQETQYF. CDR3 DNA sequence: TGTGCCAGCAGTCCAACAGTTCAAGAGACCCAGTACTTC.

V and J are TRBV28 and TRBJ1-1, with D perhaps matching TRBD1 (6 bases). V lost 2 bases, J lost 4 bases, and 14 bases lay in between. Germline V lookup: CDR1 MDHEN, CDR2 SYDVKM. There are 15 residues in the CDR3. CDR3 sequence reads: CASSLRGGGSTEAFF. The CDR3 DNA sequence: TGTGCCAGCAGTTTAAGGGGGGGCGGGAGCACTGAAGCTTTCTTT.

The CDR3, as DNA: TGTGCCTGGAGTAGGTCAGGGGGGTCCTATGGCTACACCTTC. This translates into CAWSRSGGSYGYTF. The J gene is TRBJ1-2, the V gene TRBV30, with 7 bases lining up with TRBD1. V was pared by 2 bases and J by 4 bases, with 7 bases of the junction left unmatched. In germline, CDR1 is GTSNPN, CDR2 SVGIG (reference sequence). This CDR3 contains 14 residues.

The chain couples TRBV18 to TRBJ2-7; 10 nucleotides agree with TRBD2. Per germline, CDR1 KGHSH and CDR2 LQKENI. The V segment lost 4 bases and the J segment 5 bases; nucleotides outside the gene matches: 5. This CDR3 is 14 amino acids long. CDR3 in amino acids: CASSRSGTSDEQYF. The CDR3 DNA follows: TGTGCCAGCTCACGATCCGGGACTAGCGACGAGCAGTACTTC.

V usage is TRBV7-9 and J usage is TRBJ2-1; 8 bases are shared with TRBD1. The CDR3 totals 14 residues. V trimming: 4 bases; J trimming: 9 bases; junction bases outside the gene matches: 8. CDR1 and CDR2 from the germline V gene are SEHNR and FQNEAQ (reference sequence). CDR3 region: CASSSDRVFGEQFF. The CDR3 bases are TGTGCCAGCAGCTCGGACAGGGTTTTTGGTGAGCAGTTCTTC.

The chain employs TRBV6-5 and TRBJ2-5, with no clear D. The J call may be incorrect, as the DNA end agrees better with TRBJ2-7. CDR3 length: 13 amino acids. The germline V gene has CDR1 MNHEY and CDR2 SVGAGI. The CDR3 bases are TGTGCCAGCAGGACAACTGCCTTCTACGAGCAGTACTTC. Residues: CASRTTAFYEQYF.

This clone was counted a single time. The chain carries TRBV5-4 and TRBJ2-3; 8 nucleotides align to TRBD2. The J segment lost 2 bases and the V segment lost 4 bases, leaving 6 bases of the junction unmatched. The CDR3 totals 15 residues. CDR1 and CDR2 (germline): SGHNT, YYREEE (reference sequence). The CDR3 protein is CASSREGRSTDTQYF. For the CDR3, the DNA is TGTGCCAGCAGCCGGGAGGGCAGATCCACAGATACGCAGTATTTT.

The V call is TRBV4-1, the J call TRBJ2-5, with 8 positions matching TRBD2. Germline V gene sequence: CDR1 MGHRA, CDR2 YSYEKL. CDR3 length equals 15 residues. V was clipped by 8 bases and J by 1 base; unmatched bases: 9. The CDR3 reads CASRRGAAPQETQYF. In DNA form, the CDR3 reads TGCGCCAGCCGGCGGGGGGCTGCACCCCAAGAGACCCAGTACTTC.

The CDR3: CAWSVQVAGRTRSTDTQYF. The CDR3 DNA sequence: TGTGCCTGGAGTGTACAAGTTGCGGGGCGTACCAGGAGCACAGATACGCAGTATTTT. This sequence joins TRBV30 and TRBJ2-3; weak D call: TRBD2 (6 bases). Germline V CDR1 and CDR2: GTSNPN, SVGIG (reference sequence). There are 19 residues in the CDR3. V gave up 0 bases and J gave up 0 bases, with 22 bases separating them.

In its sample, this clone was seen once. This sequence joins TRBV28 and TRBJ1-2; no clear D gene. The germline V gene encodes CDR1 MDHEN and CDR2 SYDVKM. This CDR3 region has 13 residues. V dropped 5 bases and J dropped 6 bases, with 13 bases sitting between them. CDR3 loop: CASSPRRDHGYTF. DNA of the CDR3: TGTGCCAGCAGTCCTCGGAGAGACCATGGCTACACCTTC.

The chain is built from TRBV2 and TRBJ2-1, with 9 bases matching TRBD2. Trimming removed 6 bases from V and 3 bases from J; junction bases left unmatched: 6. Germline-derived CDR1 and CDR2 are SNHLY and FYNNEI. This CDR3 is built from 15 residues. As DNA, the CDR3 is TGTGCCAGCAGCTTTAGCGGGGGTAGCTACAATGAGCAGTTCTTC. The encoded protein is CASSFSGGSYNEQFF.

The rearrangement joins TRBV5-1 to TRBJ2-2; TRBD2 matches 10 bases. This CDR3 spans 16 amino acids. Germline V CDR1 and CDR2: SGHRS, YFSETQ. Trimming took 2 bases from V and 3 from J; bases not matched to a gene: 4. This CDR3 reads CASSLLAGSDTGELFF. CDR3 in DNA: TGCGCCAGCAGCTTACTAGCGGGGAGTGACACCGGGGAGCTGTTTTTT. The variable domain in full, completed from reference TRBV5-1 and TRBJ2-2, reads KAGVTQTPRYLIKTRGQQVTLSCSPISGHRSVSWYQQTPGQGLQFLFEYFSETQRNKGNFPGRFSGRQFSNSRSEMNVSTLELGDSALYLCASSLLAGSDTGELFFGEGSRLTVL.

The V and J genes are TRBV5-1 and TRBJ1-4, with D tentatively TRBD1 (6 bases). The CDR3 has 14 residues. Germline CDR1 and CDR2: SGHRS and YFSETQ. Trimming cost V 4 bases and J 5 bases, with 12 bases left between them. CDR3 sequence reads: CASSAGTNNEKLFF. Here the CDR3 DNA reads TGCGCCAGCAGCGCCGGGACAAACAATGAAAAACTGTTTTTT.

This chain joins TRBV4-1 and TRBJ1-4; D may be TRBD1 (5 bases). Germline CDR1 is MGHRA and CDR2 is YSYEKL. This CDR3 is built from 15 residues. Trimming left V 4 bases short and J 4 bases short, with 13 bases between. This CDR3 is CASSLTEGDNEKLFF. Written as DNA, the CDR3 is TGCGCCAGCAGCCTCACAGAAGGGGATAATGAAAAACTGTTTTTT.

This CDR3 reads CASSIGTSGGGLQETQYF. The CDR3 DNA reads as TGTGCCAGCAGCATCGGGACTAGCGGGGGGGGTCTACAAGAGACCCAGTACTTC. The rearrangement links TRBV11-1 to TRBJ2-5; 16 positions match TRBD2. This CDR3 has 18 amino acids. The V gene end was trimmed by 5 bases and the J gene end by 2 bases; junction bases not matched to a gene: 8. Germline CDR1 and CDR2: SGHAT and FQDESV (reference sequence).

This clone appeared a single time. The rearrangement joins TRBV6-1 to TRBJ1-3; tentatively, D is TRBD1 (5 bases). The CDR3 spans 16 residues. Germline CDR1 and CDR2: MNHNS and SASEGT. Between the trimmed V and J ends, which lost 2 bases and 7 bases, there was a span of 18 bases. CDR3 coding DNA: TGTGCCAGCAGTGAACCATCCAGGGTCAGTAGGAACACCATATATTTT. Translated: CASSEPSRVSRNTIYF.

The CDR3 reads CASSQSTGGANSPLHF. CDR3 DNA sequence: TGTGCCAGCAGTCAATCGACAGGGGGCGCCAATTCACCCCTCCACTTT. The chain couples TRBV28 to TRBJ1-6, with 10 bases matching TRBD1. CDR1 and CDR2 (germline): MDHEN, SYDVKM. The CDR3 consists of 16 residues. V lost 5 bases to trimming and J lost 7 bases; unmatched junction nucleotides: 8.

V is TRBV2 and J is TRBJ2-5; TRBD2 agrees at 7 bases. The CDR3 sequence is 15 residues long. CDR1 SNHLY and CDR2 FYNNEI come from the germline V gene. V shed 0 bases and J 7 bases; nucleotides not matched to a gene: 8. CDR3 DNA: TGTGCCAGCAGTGAAGCGCTGGGGGGGGAGGGGACCCAGTACTTC. Residues: CASSEALGGEGTQYF.

With respect to this clone: Compared with germline, one end of the junction differs, possibly owing to a read error. The same CDR3 can be traced to other DNA sequences in this sample. The V and J genes are TRBV5-1 and TRBJ2-3, with D perhaps matching TRBD1 (6 bases). CDR3 length: 15 amino acids. In germline, CDR1 is SGHRS, CDR2 YFSETQ. CDR3 in amino acids: CASSLGASGTDTQYF. The CDR3 coding sequence is TGCGCCAGCAGTTTGGGGGCAAGTGGCACAGATACGCAGTATTTT.

The rearrangement links TRBV19 to TRBJ2-5, with 7 bases that match TRBD1. The CDR3 extends over 14 amino acids. From germline, CDR1 is LNHDA and CDR2 SQIVND (reference sequence). V was pared by 6 bases and J by 5 bases, with 9 bases of the junction left unmatched. The CDR3 loop reads CASRATGRWETQYF. The CDR3 DNA is TGTGCCAGTAGGGCGACAGGGCGATGGGAGACCCAGTACTTC.

This clone came up a few times. This chain links TRBV19 with TRBJ1-6, with D possibly matching TRBD1 (6 bases). Trimming cost V 11 bases and J 0 bases, with 17 bases left between them. This CDR3 region has 16 residues. The germline V gene encodes CDR1 LNHDA and CDR2 SQIVND (reference sequence). For the CDR3, the DNA is TGTGCCTCCATGACAGGACCGAGCTCCTATAATTCACCCCTCCACTTT. Its protein product is CASMTGPSSYNSPLHF.

The rearrangement uses TRBV28 and TRBJ1-1, with TRBD1 matching 7 bases. J was trimmed by 5 bases and V by 7 bases; bases with no gene match: 7. This CDR3 contains 13 residues. CDR1 is MDHEN, CDR2 SYDVKM, per germline. This CDR3 reads CASIRTGPTEAFF. In DNA, the CDR3 is TGTGCCAGCATAAGGACAGGACCAACTGAAGCTTTCTTT.

The rearrangement joins TRBV4-1 to TRBJ2-3, with 11 bases matching TRBD2. The CDR3 covers 19 residues. V was clipped by 4 bases and J by 2 bases; unmatched bases: 14. Germline-derived CDR1 and CDR2 are MGHRA and YSYEKL. The DNA of the CDR3 is TGCGCCAGCAGCCGCTCAGCCCCGACTAGCGGGGTGTTCACAGATACGCAGTATTTT. Protein sequence: CASSRSAPTSGVFTDTQYF.

As concerns this clone: A read error may account for a junction end that differs from germline. The chain carries TRBV7-2 and TRBJ2-1; 12 nucleotides match TRBD2. The CDR3 runs 16 residues. The V gene's germline CDR1 is SGHTA and CDR2 FQGNSA. CDR3 coding DNA: TGTGCCAACAGCCTAGGACTAGCGGGGACATACAATGAGCAGTTCTTC. Translation gives CANSLGLAGTYNEQFF. Together with reference TRBV7-2 and TRBJ2-1, the CDR3 gives the full variable domain: GAGVSQSPSNKVTEKGKDVELRCDPISGHTALYWYRQSLGQGLEFLIYFQGNSAPDKSGLPSDRFSAERTGGSVSTLTIQRTQQEDSAVYLCANSLGLAGTYNEQFFGPGTRLTVL.

The gene calls are TRBV6-1 and TRBJ2-3; no clear D. Trimming took 6 bases from V and 2 from J, leaving 15 bases between them. Germline V gene data show CDR1 as MNHNS and CDR2 as SASEGT. This CDR3 spans 15 amino acids. The CDR3 loop reads CASRVGVLHTDTQYF. The CDR3 DNA sequence: TGTGCCAGCAGAGTAGGAGTACTGCACACAGATACGCAGTATTTT.

The chain joins TRBV18 to TRBJ2-7, with 9 bases that match TRBD1. The CDR3 is made up of 15 amino acids. The germline V gene encodes CDR1 KGHSH and CDR2 LQKENI. Trimming at V came to 6 bases and at J to 4 bases, leaving 10 bases not matched to a gene. In DNA form, the CDR3 reads TGTGCCAGCTCGGAGGGACAGGGTCCCCCTTACGAGCAGTACTTC. This gives the protein CASSEGQGPPYEQYF.

This sequence joins TRBV4-3 and TRBJ2-3; D is perhaps TRBD1 (6 bases). Trimming took 0 bases from V and 2 from J, leaving 9 bases between them. In germline, CDR1 is LGHNA, CDR2 YSLEER. The CDR3 has 15 amino acids. The chain's CDR3 is CASSQDRTATDTQYF. CDR3 in DNA: TGCGCCAGCAGCCAAGATCGGACAGCCACAGATACGCAGTATTTT.

The V call is TRBV6-5, the J call TRBJ2-2; a weak D match, TRBD1 (6 bases). V dropped 5 bases and J dropped 4 bases, with 14 bases sitting between them. In germline, CDR1 is MNHEY, CDR2 SVGAGI. The CDR3 loop spans 15 amino acids. In DNA, the CDR3 is TGTGCCAGCAGTAAACAGGGAGTGGTCACCGGGGAGCTGTTTTTT. It translates to CASSKQGVVTGELFF.